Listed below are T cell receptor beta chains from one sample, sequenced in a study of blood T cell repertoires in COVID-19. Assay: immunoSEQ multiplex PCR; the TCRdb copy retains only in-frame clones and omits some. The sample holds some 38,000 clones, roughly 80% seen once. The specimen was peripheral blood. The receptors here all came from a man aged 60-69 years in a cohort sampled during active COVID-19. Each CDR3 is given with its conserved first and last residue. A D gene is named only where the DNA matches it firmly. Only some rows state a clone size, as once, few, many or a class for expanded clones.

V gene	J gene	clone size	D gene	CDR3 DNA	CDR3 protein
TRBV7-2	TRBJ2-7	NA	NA	TGTGCCAGCAGCTTAGGGCCCCTCCTAAGGTCTAGCTCCTACGAGCAGTACTTC	CASSLGPLLRSSSYEQYF
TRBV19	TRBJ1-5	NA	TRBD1	TGTGCCAGTAACAATCTGGGACAGGGGGATCAGCCCCAGCATTTT	CASNNLGQGDQPQHF
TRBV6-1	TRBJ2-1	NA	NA	TGTGCCAGCAGTGAAGAGGGGACTCCGACTCTTTACAATGAGCAGTTCTTC	CASSEEGTPTLYNEQFF
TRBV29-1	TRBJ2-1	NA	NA	TGCAGCGTTTCGAGTCTTGAGCAGTTCTTC	CSVSSLEQFF
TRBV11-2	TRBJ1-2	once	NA	TGTGCCAGCAGCTTAACGGGGAACAGAGGTTTCTTC	CASSLTGNRGFF
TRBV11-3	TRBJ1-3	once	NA	TGTGCCAGCAGCGCTCTAGACACCATATATTTT	CASSALDTIYF
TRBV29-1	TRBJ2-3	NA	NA	TGCAGCGTTGAAGAAGGGCTAGCGACCCGCACAGATACGCAGTATTTT	CSVEEGLATRTDTQYF
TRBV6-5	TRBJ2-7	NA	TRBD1	TGTGCCAGCAGACGGACAGGGGTAAACTACGAGCAGTACTTC	CASRRTGVNYEQYF
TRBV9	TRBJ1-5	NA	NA	TGTGCCAGCAGCCCGGAGGACTATAGCAATCAGCCCCAGCATTTT	CASSPEDYSNQPQHF
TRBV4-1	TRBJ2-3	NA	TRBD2	TGCGCCAGCAGACTAGCGGGAGCGGATACGCAGTATTTT	CASRLAGADTQYF
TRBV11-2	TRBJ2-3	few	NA	TGTGCCAGCAGCATAAGACTAGACCAGAGCACAGATACGCAGTATTTT	CASSIRLDQSTDTQYF
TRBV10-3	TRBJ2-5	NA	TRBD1	TGTGCCATCAATGACAGGGTCGGAGAGACCCAGTACTTC	CAINDRVGETQYF
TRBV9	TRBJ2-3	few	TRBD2	TGTGCCAGCAGCCCAGCGGGAGGGCCCCCCACAGATACGCAGTATTTT	CASSPAGGPPTDTQYF
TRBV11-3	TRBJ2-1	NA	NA	TGTGCCAGCAGCTTAAACAGACATTGGGAGCAGTTCTTC	CASSLNRHWEQFF
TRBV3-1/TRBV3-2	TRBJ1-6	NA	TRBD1	TGTGCCAGCAGCCAGGGACAGGGAAGCGGTTCACCCCTCCACTTT	CASSQGQGSGSPLHF
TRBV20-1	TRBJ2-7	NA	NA	TGCAGTCAGGCGGGAATCGAGCAGTACTTC	CSQAGIEQYF
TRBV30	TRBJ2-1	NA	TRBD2	TGTGCCTGGGCCGGGACTAGCGGGAGCATTTACAATGAGCAGTTCTTC	CAWAGTSGSIYNEQFF
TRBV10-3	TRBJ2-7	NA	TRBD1	TGTGCCATCAGTGACGGAACCGGGACAGGGGCCGAGCAGTACTTC	CAISDGTGTGAEQYF
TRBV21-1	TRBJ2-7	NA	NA	TGTGCCAGCAGCAAAGTTTTTCGACTAGCGGGCAACTTC	CASSKVFRLAGNF
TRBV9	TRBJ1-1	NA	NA	TGTGCCAGCAGCGTAGGGTCAGGGAACACTGAAGCTTTCTTT	CASSVGSGNTEAFF
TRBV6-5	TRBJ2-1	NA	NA	TGTGCCAGCAGGCCACGTCCGGAGAGTTACAATGAGCAGTTCTTC	CASRPRPESYNEQFF
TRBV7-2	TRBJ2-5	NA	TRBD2	TGTGCCAGCAGCGCCGGCGGGGGAGTAGAGACCCAGTACTTC	CASSAGGGVETQYF
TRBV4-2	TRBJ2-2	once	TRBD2	TGTGCCAGCAGGGGAACTAGCGGGGACACCGGGGAGCTGTTTTTT	CASRGTSGDTGELFF
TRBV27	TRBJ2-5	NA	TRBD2	TGTGCCAGCAGTCCTTTGACTAGCGGGCGGGAGACCCAGTACTTC	CASSPLTSGRETQYF
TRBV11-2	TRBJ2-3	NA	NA	TGTGCCAGCAGCCCAAGCACAGATACGCAGTATTTT	CASSPSTDTQYF
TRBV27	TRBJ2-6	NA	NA	TGTGCCAGCAGTTCAGGGTCATTCTCTGGGGCCAACGTCCTGACTTTC	CASSSGSFSGANVLTF
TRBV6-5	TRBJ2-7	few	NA	TGTGCCAGCAGTATGGGCCCTGGCTACGAGCAGTACTTC	CASSMGPGYEQYF
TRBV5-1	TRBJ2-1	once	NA	TGCGCCAGCAGCTTGGAGCTATCCAATGAGCAGTTCTTC	CASSLELSNEQFF
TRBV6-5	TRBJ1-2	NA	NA	TGTGCCAGCAGTTACTACAACAACTATGGCTACACCTTC	CASSYYNNYGYTF
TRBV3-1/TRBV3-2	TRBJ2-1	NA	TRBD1	TGTGCCAGCAGCGGACAGGGCATCGGCAATGAGCAGTTCTTC	CASSGQGIGNEQFF
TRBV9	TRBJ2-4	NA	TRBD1	TGTGCCAGCAGGAGGCCCCTCCGGGACAGCAAAAACATTCAGTACTTC	CASRRPLRDSKNIQYF
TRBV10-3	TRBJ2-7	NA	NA	TGTGCCATCAGGGCAGGGGATTCCTACGAGCAGTACTTC	CAIRAGDSYEQYF
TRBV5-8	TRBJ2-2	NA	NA	TGTGCCAGCAGCGCGTGGGGAGCGAACACCGGGGAGCTGTTTTTT	CASSAWGANTGELFF
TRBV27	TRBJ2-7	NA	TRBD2	TGTGCCAGCAGGGGACGGGGGGTCGGCTACGAGCAGTACTTC	CASRGRGVGYEQYF
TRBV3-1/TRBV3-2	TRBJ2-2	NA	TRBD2	TGTGCCAGCAGCCAGACTAGCGGGAGTACCGGGGAGCTGTTTTTT	CASSQTSGSTGELFF
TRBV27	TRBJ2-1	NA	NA	TGTGCCAGCAGGGAAAGGCAGGGGATTTACAATGAGCAGTTCTTC	CASRERQGIYNEQFF
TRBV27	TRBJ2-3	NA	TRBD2	TGTGCCAGCTCACAATCCGGCGGGGGGGGGAGTCTAAATACGCAGTATTTT	CASSQSGGGGSLNTQYF
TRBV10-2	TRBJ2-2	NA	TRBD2	TGCGCCAGCAGCCCTGTACTAGCGGGGGAGAACACCAGGGAGCTGTTTTTT	CASSPVLAGENTRELFF
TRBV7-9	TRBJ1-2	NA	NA	TGTGCCAGCAGCTTAGGACAGTCCGATGGCTACACCTTC	CASSLGQSDGYTF
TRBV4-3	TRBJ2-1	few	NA	TGCGCCAGCAGCCAAGATGAGTCAGGGGTGTCCTACAATGAGCAGTTCTTC	CASSQDESGVSYNEQFF
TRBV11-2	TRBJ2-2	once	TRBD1	TGTGCCAGCAGCTTAAGGCAGGGGGCAGGCACCGGGGAGCTGTTTTTT	CASSLRQGAGTGELFF
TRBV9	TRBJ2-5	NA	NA	TGTGCCAGCAGCCCCGGGGGGCCGAGTGGAGAGACCCAGTACTTC	CASSPGGPSGETQYF
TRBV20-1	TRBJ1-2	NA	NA	TGCAGTGCTAGTCCGACAGTGGGAGGCTACACCTTC	CSASPTVGGYTF
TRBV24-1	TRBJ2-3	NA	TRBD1	TGTGCCACCAGTGATGTGTCGACAGGGGTGGCAGATACGCAGTATTTT	CATSDVSTGVADTQYF
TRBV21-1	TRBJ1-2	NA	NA	TGTGCCAGCAGCAGGGGGGTGCATGGCTACACCTTC	CASSRGVHGYTF
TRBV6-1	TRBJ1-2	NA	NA	TGTGCCAGCAGTGAAGGGGGCAGGTTCTATGGCTACACCTTC	CASSEGGRFYGYTF
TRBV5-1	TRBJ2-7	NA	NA	TGCGCCAGCAGCTTGGAGTTCGGTAAAAACTACGAGCAGTACTTC	CASSLEFGKNYEQYF
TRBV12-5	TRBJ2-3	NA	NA	TGTGCTAGTGGTTTCCCGGGGTCCACAGATACGCAGTATTTT	CASGFPGSTDTQYF
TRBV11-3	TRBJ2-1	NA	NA	TGTGCCAGCAGCCCCCGTAGCCTTAGCACCTACAATGAGCAGTTCTTC	CASSPRSLSTYNEQFF
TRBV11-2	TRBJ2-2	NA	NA	TGTGCCAGCAGCCTGAACAGGATAAGCACCGGGGAGCTGTTTTTT	CASSLNRISTGELFF
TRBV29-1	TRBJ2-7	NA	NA	TGCAGCGTCCTTCCTGGGGAGGCTTCCTACGAGCAGTACTTC	CSVLPGEASYEQYF
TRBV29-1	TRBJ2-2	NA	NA	TGCAGCGTTGGGAGGAGTGCCGGGGAGCTGTTTTTT	CSVGRSAGELFF
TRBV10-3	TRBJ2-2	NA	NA	TGTGCCATCAGTGGGCAGTCCGCGAACACCGGGGAGCTGTTTTTT	CAISGQSANTGELFF
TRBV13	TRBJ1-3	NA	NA	TGTGCCAGCAGCCCGGGAGGGGCTCCAAACACCATATATTTT	CASSPGGAPNTIYF
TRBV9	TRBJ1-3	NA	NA	TGTGCCAGCAGCCTAGCAGGGCTCGGAAACACCATATATTTT	CASSLAGLGNTIYF
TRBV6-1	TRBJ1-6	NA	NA	TGTGCCAGCAGTGAAGCCGGGGGTAATTCACCCCTCCACTTT	CASSEAGGNSPLHF
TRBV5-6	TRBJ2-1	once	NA	TGTGCCAGCAGCACCAGACAGTCCCAGTTCTTC	CASSTRQSQFF